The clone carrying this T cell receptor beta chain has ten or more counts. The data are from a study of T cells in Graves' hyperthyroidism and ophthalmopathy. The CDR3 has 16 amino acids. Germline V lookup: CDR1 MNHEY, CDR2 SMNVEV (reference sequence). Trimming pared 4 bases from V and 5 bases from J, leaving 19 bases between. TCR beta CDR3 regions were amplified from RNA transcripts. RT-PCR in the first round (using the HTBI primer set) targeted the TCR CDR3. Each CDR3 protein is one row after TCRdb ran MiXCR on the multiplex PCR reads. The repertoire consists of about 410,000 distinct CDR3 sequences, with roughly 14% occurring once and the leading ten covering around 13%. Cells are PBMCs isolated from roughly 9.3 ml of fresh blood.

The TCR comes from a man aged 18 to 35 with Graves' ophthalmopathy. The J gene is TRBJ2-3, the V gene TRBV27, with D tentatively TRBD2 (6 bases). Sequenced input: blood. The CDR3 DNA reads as TGTGCCAGCAGTTCGACGTCGGGAGTGGGGGTAGATACGCAGTATTTT. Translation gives CASSSTSGVGVDTQYF.